This passage covers 28 T cell receptor beta chains from one sample sequenced in a study of tumor-infiltrating lymphocytes in primary liver carcinoma. Between 20 and 30 mg of unsorted bulk tissue served as the source from which RNA and DNA were co-extracted. Constant-region priming of approximately 0.55 ug total RNA yielded TCR beta cDNA. Three nested multiplex PCR rounds, a slightly modified ARM-PCR method, built the TCR beta libraries. Each of the first two PCR rounds ran approximately 9 cycles with TRBV1-TRBV30 forward and C-beta reverse primers. TCRdb passed the multiplex PCR reads through MiXCR, listing each CDR3 protein once. The sample consists of roughly 120,000 distinct CDR3 sequences, about two thirds of them appearing once. The source material was tumor-adjacent normal liver tissue. The receptor source for this set is a woman aged 55-70 years with primary liver carcinoma and hepatitis B virus infection.

In its sample, this clonotype ranks as medium-sized (0.01 to 0.1%). The chain recombines TRBV11-2 with TRBJ2-2; 7 positions match TRBD1. The CDR3 is made up of 15 amino acids. From germline, CDR1 is SGHAT and CDR2 FQNNGV. V lost 5 bases, J lost 0 bases, and 3 bases stayed unmatched. The CDR3 here is CASSPDRANTGELFF. CDR3 bases: TGTGCCAGCAGCCCTGACAGGGCGAACACCGGGGAGCTGTTTTTT.

Notes on this clonotype: A read error is likely, as this CDR3 ends without the conserved phenylalanine or tryptophan. The rearrangement joins TRBV13 to TRBJ2-2; TRBD2 might be the D (5 bases). Germline V gene data show CDR1 as PRHDT and CDR2 as FYEKMQ (reference sequence). The CDR3 extends over 14 amino acids. The CDR3 DNA is TGTGCCAGCACTGGCCCGGTTAGCGCCGGGAAGCTGTTTTTA. Translation: CASTGPVSAGKLFL.

The chain recombines TRBV4-1 with TRBJ1-2; D gene unclear. The length of the CDR3 is 11 residues. The germline V gene has CDR1 MGHRA and CDR2 YSYEKL. The CDR3 here is CPIEWWYGYTF. CDR3 nucleotide sequence: TGCCCCATTGAGTGGTGGTATGGCTACACCTTC.

This clonotype was picked up many times. The V call is TRBV29-1, the J call TRBJ2-3; D not certain. The CDR3 length is 14 residues. Germline CDR1 is SQVTM and CDR2 is ANQGSEA. The germline V and J ends were trimmed by 0 bases and 6 bases, with 13 bases remaining between them. As DNA, the CDR3 is TGCAGCGTTGAAGACTACTCAGGATCGGATACGCAGTATTTT. Translated, it gives CSVEDYSGSDTQYF.

This clonotype was seen repeatedly, ten times or more. The genes are TRBV5-1 and TRBJ2-7, with 7 bases identical to TRBD2. Trimming removed 3 bases from V and 0 bases from J; junction bases left unmatched: 6. This CDR3 comprises 15 residues. CDR1 and CDR2 from the germline V gene are SGHRS and YFSETQ. The CDR3 DNA follows: TGCGCCAGCAGCTCGAGCGGGGCGAGCTCCTACGAGCAGTACTTC. This sequence encodes CASSSSGASSYEQYF.

The V call is TRBV12-3 or TRBV12-4, the J call TRBJ2-1; tentatively, D is TRBD2 (6 bases). This CDR3 is built from 13 residues. V lost 10 bases and J lost 8, with 18 bases in between. The CDR3 nucleotides read TGTGCCAACACCGAAGTAGCGGTACATGAGCAGTTCTTC. It encodes CANTEVAVHEQFF.

This sequence joins TRBV29-1 and TRBJ2-7; 7 bases map to TRBD1. CDR1 and CDR2 (germline): SQVTM, ANQGSEA. The CDR3 is 14 amino acids. J was trimmed by 10 bases and V by 4 bases; bases with no gene match: 16. This CDR3 reads CSVVFGQVRRGQYF. DNA for the CDR3: TGCAGCGTTGTCTTCGGACAGGTGCGACGGGGCCAGTACTTC.

This clonotype was counted many times. The CDR3 loop reads CASSFGGSGEKLFF. DNA of the CDR3: TGCGCCAGCAGCTTCGGGGGATCGGGAGAAAAACTGTTTTTT. The chain joins TRBV5-1 to TRBJ1-4; perhaps TRBD1 as D (5 bases). V dropped 2 bases and J dropped 8 bases, with 13 bases sitting between them. This CDR3 contains 14 residues. The V gene's germline CDR1 is SGHRS and CDR2 YFSETQ.

The rearrangement joins TRBV12-3 or TRBV12-4 to TRBJ2-1; D is unresolved. The CDR3 covers 11 residues. The CDR3 region has the DNA TGTGCAAGCTCGAAAGTTAGTGAGCAGTTCTTC. This gives the protein CASSKVSEQFF.

To note about this clonotype: This may stem from a read error, because a much larger clone lies one nucleotide away. This sequence joins TRBV7-9 and TRBJ1-1, with D possibly matching TRBD1 (5 bases). This CDR3 is 15 amino acids long. Looked up from germline, CDR1 is SEHNR and CDR2 is FQNEAQ (reference sequence). DNA of the CDR3: TGTGCCAGCAGCTTAACAGGCCTAAGAAACACTGTAGCTTTCTTT. This sequence encodes CASSLTGLRNTVAFF.

In its sample, this clonotype was seen once. A junction boundary mismatches the germline segment, possibly from a read error. The chain has TRBV6-5 and TRBJ1-1; D might be TRBD1 (5 bases). The V gene's germline CDR1 is MNHEY and CDR2 SVGAGI. The CDR3 covers 16 residues. Written as DNA, the CDR3 is TGTGCCAGCAGCAGTGGAGGGGCCCAGGGTTGGACTGAATCTTTCTTT. This codes for CASSSGGAQGWTESFF.

The rearrangement links TRBV5-1 to TRBJ1-1; 7 positions agree with TRBD1. The CDR3 consists of 14 residues. The V gene's germline CDR1 is SGHRS and CDR2 YFSETQ. V was pared by 4 bases and J by 14 bases, with 17 bases of the junction left unmatched. This chain's CDR3 is CASSDSTGCKGTFF. The CDR3 region has the DNA TGCGCCAGCAGCGACTCGACAGGGTGCAAGGGGACATTCTTT. Complete variable domain (other parts from reference TRBV5-1 and TRBJ1-1): KAGVTQTPRYLIKTRGQQVTLSCSPISGHRSVSWYQQTPGQGLQFLFEYFSETQRNKGNFPGRFSGRQFSNSRSEMNVSTLELGDSALYLCASSDSTGCKGTFFGQGTRLTVV.

The chain is built from TRBV29-1 and TRBJ1-2, with TRBD1 identical over 7 bases. There are 15 residues in the CDR3. The germline gives CDR1 SQVTM, CDR2 ANQGSEA. This chain's CDR3 is CSTWDSGQPNYGYTF. Written as DNA, the CDR3 is TGCAGTACGTGGGACTCGGGACAGCCAAACTATGGCTACACCTTC.

A remark on this clonotype: Just one base apart from a much larger clone, this may be a read error. This chain uses TRBV18 with TRBJ2-3; D not certain. This CDR3 is built from 12 residues. From germline, CDR1 is KGHSH and CDR2 LQKENI. The CDR3 bases are TGTGCCAGCCCACCGAGCACAGATACGCAGTATTTT. Its translation: CASPPSTDTQYF.

For this clonotype: Relative to the germline gene, one junction end is altered; a read error may explain this. The gene calls are TRBV6-5 and TRBJ1-1; D not certain. The germline V gene has CDR1 MNHEY and CDR2 SVGAGI. The CDR3 is 14 amino acids. The CDR3 sequence is CAGRFDKERPEAFF. For the CDR3, the DNA is TGTGCCGGCAGATTCGACAAGGAAAGGCCTGAAGCTTTCTTT.

The rearrangement joins TRBV11-3 to TRBJ2-7, with 13 bases matching TRBD2. This CDR3 is built from 16 residues. Germline V gene lookup returns CDR1 SGHNT and CDR2 YENEEA. The CDR3 spells CVSSFGLAGARYKQYF. The CDR3 DNA is TGTGTCAGTAGCTTTGGACTAGCGGGAGCAAGGTACAAGCAGTACTTC.

The chain carries TRBV11-2 and TRBJ2-7; 11 positions match TRBD1. CDR1 and CDR2 (germline): SGHAT, FQNNGV. The CDR3 is 18 residues long. The J segment lost 5 bases and the V segment lost 5 bases, leaving 17 bases of the junction unmatched. Here the CDR3 DNA reads TGTGCCAGCAGCGAGGGACAGGGGGTGGCTAGACTTTATAACGAGCAGTACTTC. Translation gives CASSEGQGVARLYNEQYF.

Of note for this clonotype: One end of the junction does not line up with germline, which may come from a read error. The rearrangement joins TRBV7-9 to TRBJ2-1; 11 nucleotides match TRBD2. This CDR3 has 16 residues. Germline values: CDR1 SEHNR, CDR2 FQNEAQ (reference sequence). This chain's CDR3 is CASSLGLAEVYNKQFF. CDR3 bases: TGTGCCAGTAGCTTGGGACTAGCGGAAGTCTACAATAAGCAGTTCTTC. Filled out from reference TRBV7-9 and TRBJ2-1, the complete variable domain reads DTGVSQNPRHKITKRGQNVTFRCDPISEHNRLYWYRQTLGQGPEFLTYFQNEAQLEKSRLLSDRFSAERPKGSFSTLEIQRTEQGDSAMYLCASSLGLAEVYNKQFFGPGTRLTVL.

On this clonotype: One junction end does not reproduce the germline sequence, and a read error may be involved. The chain links TRBV6-1 to TRBJ2-7, with unresolved D. CDR1 and CDR2 from the germline V gene are MNHNS and SASEGT. CDR3 length: 15 residues. CDR3 in DNA: TGTGCCAGCAGCGACCCAGGTGATAGCTCCTACGACCAGTACTTC. Protein product: CASSDPGDSSYDQYF.

This clonotype was seen more than once but under ten times. This chain joins TRBV28 and TRBJ1-5; 7 bases agree with TRBD1. This CDR3 comprises 14 residues. Germline V gene sequence: CDR1 MDHEN, CDR2 SYDVKM. Unmatched junction bases numbered 3, after V lost 5 bases and J lost 2 bases. The CDR3 region is CASSPQGGNQPQHF. The CDR3 DNA is TGTGCCAGCAGTCCTCAGGGGGGCAATCAGCCCCAGCATTTT.

This clonotype has a handful of counts. The chain is built from TRBV11-3 and TRBJ2-2, with D possibly TRBD1 on 5 matching bases. The length of the CDR3 is 14 residues. V was trimmed by 3 bases and J by 1 base, leaving 6 bases between them. In germline, CDR1 is SGHNT, CDR2 YENEEA. CDR3 loop: CASSFTGNTGELFF. The CDR3 DNA is TGTGCCAGCAGCTTCACAGGGAACACCGGGGAGCTGTTTTTT. The complete variable domain, with remaining parts taken from reference TRBV11-3 and TRBJ2-2, reads EAGVVQSPRYKIIEKKQPVAFWCNPISGHNTLYWYLQNLGQGPELLIRYENEEAVDDSQLPKDRFSAERLKGVDSTLKIQPAELGDSAVYLCASSFTGNTGELFFGEGSRLTVL.

A note on this clonotype: At one of its ends the junction is not consistent with the germline gene, which may arise from a read error. This chain links TRBV29-1 with TRBJ2-1; D is undetermined. Germline CDR1 is SQVTM and CDR2 is ANQGSEA. This CDR3 contains 12 residues. The CDR3 sequence: CSVLPAYNERFF. The CDR3 DNA reads as TGCAGCGTTCTGCCGGCCTACAATGAGCGGTTCTTC.

As concerns this clonotype: This may be a read error, as it is one base from a much larger clone. The rearrangement links TRBV5-5 to TRBJ2-7; 7 bases are shared with TRBD1. The trim removed 3 bases at V and 3 bases at J, leaving 9 bases unmatched. Per germline, CDR1 SGHKS and CDR2 YYEKEE (reference sequence). The CDR3 totals 15 residues. The DNA of the CDR3 is TGTGCCAGCAGCTCCACGGACAGGCTAAGCTACGAGCAGTACTTC. It specifies CASSSTDRLSYEQYF.

Note on this clonotype: One end of the junction is discordant with germline, which a read error may explain. V usage is TRBV12-3 or TRBV12-4 and J usage is TRBJ1-1; D perhaps matches TRBD1 (5 bases). The CDR3 has 14 residues. As DNA, the CDR3 is TGTGCCAGAAGACGGGGCAGCGCGAACACAGAAGCTTTCTTT. This sequence encodes CARRRGSANTEAFF.

CDR3 bases: TGTACCTGCAGCCAAGATCCTAAACGCACAGATACGCAGTATTTT. Translation gives CTCSQDPKRTDTQYF. The chain carries TRBV4-2 and TRBJ2-3; unclear D gene. The CDR3 is 15 amino acids. Germline lookup yields CDR1 LGHNA and CDR2 YNFKEQ.

This clonotype was counted only a few times. This may be a read error, as it is one base from a much larger clone. The CDR3 coding sequence is TGTGCCAGCAGCTCATCCGACACTCGCTCCTACGAGCAGTACTTC. Translation: CASSSSDTRSYEQYF. V is TRBV5-4 and J is TRBJ2-7; no clear D gene. Germline V lookup: CDR1 SGHNT, CDR2 YYREEE (reference sequence). Deletions cut 3 bases from V and 0 bases from J, with 13 bases between. The CDR3 spans 15 residues.

Comments on this clonotype: This is likely a read error, given that the CDR3 carries no conserved phenylalanine or tryptophan at its end. The DNA is omitted, as the CDR3 cannot be located on it reliably, and the CDR3 follows TCRdb's listing. The J gene is TRBJ1-2, the V gene TRBV29-1; the DNA was not used to check the table's D call, TRBD1. CDR1 SQVTM and CDR2 ANQGSEA come from the germline V gene. The CDR3 is 12 residues long, counting both termini. The CDR3 region is CSGAQGHYGYTI.

Note on this clonotype: A much larger clone differs by one base, so this may be a read error. J is TRBJ2-1 and V is TRBV5-1; 7 bases line up with TRBD2. The germline gives CDR1 SGHRS, CDR2 YFSETQ. This CDR3 has 14 amino acids. CDR3 residues: CANSAGAGYNEQFF. Written as DNA, the CDR3 is TGCGCCAACAGCGCGGGAGCGGGCTACAATGAGCAGTTCTTC.